This is a list of T cell receptor beta chains from one sample in a study of post-analysis software for immune sequencing data. TCRdb processed the PCR reads anew with MiXCR; each CDR3 protein has one entry. Among approximately 690,000 distinct CDR3 sequences, roughly three fifths were seen once, and the ten largest hold roughly 12%. What was sequenced was blood. The receptors were sampled from a girl aged 2-10 years with multiple sclerosis. CDR3s include the opening cysteine and the closing phenylalanine or tryptophan. Each record gives: CDR3 length, V gene, J gene, D gene, clone size, CDR3 DNA, CDR3 protein. A D gene is named only where the DNA matches it firmly. For some rows the clone size is stated as once, few or many, or as a class when expanded; others skip it.

>14|TRBV20-1|TRBJ2-5|TRBD2|.
TGCAGTGCTCACAGCGGGGGGCCTCAAGAGACCCAGTACTTC
CSAHSGGPQETQYF
>14|TRBV6-2/TRBV6-3|TRBJ2-1|.|few
TGTGCCAGCAGTTACTCGAGACTAGGCAATGAGCAGTTCTTC
CASSYSRLGNEQFF
>18|TRBV6-5|TRBJ2-5|.|.
TGTGCCAGCAGTTACTACCCCTCGAAGGGGGGGTTGGGGGAGACCCAGTACTTC
CASSYYPSKGGLGETQYF
>16|TRBV7-9|TRBJ2-3|TRBD2|few
TGTGCCAGCAGCTTAGTGCTAGCGGGGGCCACAGATACGCAGTATTTT
CASSLVLAGATDTQYF
>12|TRBV20-1|TRBJ2-5|.|.
TGCAGTGCTCTACGGGGACAAGAGACCCAGTACTTC
CSALRGQETQYF
>16|TRBV14|TRBJ2-1|TRBD1|few
TGTGCCAGCAGCCAAGATTGGACAGGGTATTACAATGAGCAGTTCTTC
CASSQDWTGYYNEQFF
>17|TRBV5-6|TRBJ2-1|TRBD2|few
TGTGCCAGCAGGTACGGGGCTAGCGGGGGCCTCTACAATGAGCAGTTCTTC
CASRYGASGGLYNEQFF
>16|TRBV7-9|TRBJ1-2|.|.
TGTGCCAGCAGCTTACCCCTCGACAGAGTTAACTATGGCTACACCTTC
CASSLPLDRVNYGYTF
>16|TRBV11-3|TRBJ2-3|TRBD1|once
TGTGCCAGCAGCTTAGATAGTGACAGGGGAACAGATACGCAGTATTTT
CASSLDSDRGTDTQYF
>18|TRBV6-2/TRBV6-3|TRBJ2-1|TRBD2|.
TGTGCCAGCAGTTACCTCGGGACTAGCGGGGGCATATACAATGAGCAGTTCTTC
CASSYLGTSGGIYNEQFF
>14|TRBV5-1|TRBJ2-3|.|.
TGCGCCAGCAGCTTGGTGGACGGCACAGATACGCAGTATTTT
CASSLVDGTDTQYF
>15|TRBV15|TRBJ1-1|.|.
TGTGCCACCAGCAGATCCGGAGGGGGGTTCTACGAAGCTTTCTTT
CATSRSGGGFYEAFF
>16|TRBV10-3|TRBJ2-1|.|few
TGTGCCATCAGTGAGTCAAGAGGTGGGGTCGGCGATGAGCAGTTCTTC
CAISESRGGVGDEQFF
>19|TRBV7-2|TRBJ2-6|TRBD1|.
TGTGCCAGCAGTTTGCGCGACGGGACAGGTTACTCTGGGGCCAACGTCCTGACTTTC
CASSLRDGTGYSGANVLTF
>13|TRBV29-1|TRBJ1-2|TRBD1|.
TGCAGCGTTGAAGGTGGGACAGGGTATGGCTACACCTTC
CSVEGGTGYGYTF
>16|TRBV15|TRBJ1-2|.|.
TGTGCCACCAGCAGAGATAGGGCAGGGGCTAACTATGGCTACACCTTC
CATSRDRAGANYGYTF
>10|TRBV20-1|TRBJ2-1|.|.
TGCAATGCTACCAACAATGAGCAGTTCTTC
CNATNNEQFF
>15|TRBV20-1|TRBJ2-3|TRBD2|.
TGCAGTGCTAGGACTAGCGGGAGTTTCACAGATACGCAGTATTTT
CSARTSGSFTDTQYF
>18|TRBV5-5|TRBJ2-4|TRBD2|few
TGTGCCAGCAGCGAGACTAGCGGGGGAGCTTTAGCCAAAAACATTCAGTACTTC
CASSETSGGALAKNIQYF
>14|TRBV15|TRBJ2-7|.|few
TGTGCCACCAGCAGGACAGGTGACTCCTACGAGCAGTACTTC
CATSRTGDSYEQYF
>17|TRBV2|TRBJ2-7|.|.
TGTGCCAGCAGTGGGGACGGACACCTATTTAACTCCTACGAGCAGTACTTC
CASSGDGHLFNSYEQYF
>14|TRBV5-1|TRBJ2-7|.|.
TGCGCCAGCAGCTTGCGGGACTCATACTACGAGCAGTACTTC
CASSLRDSYYEQYF
>16|TRBV29-1|TRBJ2-1|TRBD1|.
TGCAGCGTTGAAAGGGATTTTCGGACAGGGAATCATGAGCAGTTCTTC
CSVERDFRTGNHEQFF
>15|TRBV3-1|TRBJ2-7|.|.
TGTGCCAGCAGCCAAGATTTTGTCAGGACCTACGAGCAGTACTTC
CASSQDFVRTYEQYF
>15|TRBV7-2|TRBJ2-3|.|.
TGTGCCAGCAGCTTTTTGCAGGGCCCTACGGATACGCAGTATTTT
CASSFLQGPTDTQYF
>11|TRBV5-1|TRBJ2-1|.|.
TGCGCCAGTCCACCAGGTCACCCGTCGTTCTTC
CASPPGHPSFF
>15|TRBV6-6|TRBJ2-5|.|.
TGTGCCAGCAGTTACTCGCGGGGCCTTCAAGAGACCCAGTACTTC
CASSYSRGLQETQYF
>14|TRBV20-1|TRBJ2-3|.|.
TGCAGTGCTAAGGGGAGCGTGCCCACAGATACGCAGTATTTT
CSAKGSVPTDTQYF
>13|TRBV24-1|TRBJ1-5|.|.
TGTGCCACCAGTGGGACAGAAGTTCAGCCCCAGCATTTT
CATSGTEVQPQHF
>13|TRBV20-1|TRBJ2-5|.|few
TGCAGTGTGGGGCGGTTGTACCAAGAGACCCAGTACTTC
CSVGRLYQETQYF
>13|TRBV12-3/TRBV12-4|TRBJ2-1|TRBD1|few
TGTGCCAGCAGTCCAACAGGGGACAATGAGCAGTTCTTC
CASSPTGDNEQFF
>16|TRBV7-2|TRBJ1-5|TRBD1|.
TGTGCCAGCAGCGTCGGACAGGGGGGTAGCAATCAGCCCCAGCATTTT
CASSVGQGGSNQPQHF
>14|TRBV12-3/TRBV12-4|TRBJ2-1|TRBD2|few
TGTGCCAGCAGTTTGCCTAGCGGCTACAATGAGCAGTTCTTC
CASSLPSGYNEQFF
>14|TRBV29-1|TRBJ2-3|.|.
.
CSVGPGTRGSPGYF
>13|TRBV7-2|TRBJ2-3|.|.
TGTGCCAGCAGCAAAGGGGGTCCAGATACGCAGTATTTT
CASSKGGPDTQYF
>17|TRBV15|TRBJ1-5|.|.
TGTGCCACCAGCAGAGATAATACAGGGAGAAGCAATCAGCCCCAGCATTTT
CATSRDNTGRSNQPQHF
>12|TRBV10-3|TRBJ2-3|TRBD2|.
TGTGCCACGGGACTAAGCACAGATACGCAGTATTTT
CATGLSTDTQYF
>18|TRBV7-8|TRBJ2-1|TRBD2|.
TGTGCCAGCAGCCCCGGACTAGCGGGGGGCGGACTCTACAATGAGCAGTTCTTC
CASSPGLAGGGLYNEQFF
>15|TRBV5-1|TRBJ2-5|.|.
TGCGCCAGCAGCTTGGGGACAGAACCTGCGGGGACCCAGTACTTC
CASSLGTEPAGTQYF
>15|TRBV14|TRBJ2-1|TRBD1|.
TGTGCCAGCAGCCGACAACGTACAGGGGGCGATGAGCAGTTCTTC
CASSRQRTGGDEQFF
>13|TRBV29-1|TRBJ2-5|.|.
TGCAGCGTTGCAAGGACAGACCAAGAGACCCAGTACTTC
CSVARTDQETQYF
>14|TRBV20-1|TRBJ2-7|TRBD2|.
TGCAGTGCTAGACTAGCGGGAGGGAATCGCGAGCAGTACTTC
CSARLAGGNREQYF
>15|TRBV27|TRBJ1-5|TRBD1|.
TGTGCCAGCAGCTTGGGACAGCCTAGCAATCAGCCCCAGCATTTT
CASSLGQPSNQPQHF
>18|TRBV28|TRBJ1-2|TRBD1|.
TGTGCCAGCAGTTCGCCCCGGCAGGGGGCGCGAAGTTACTATGGCTACACCTTC
CASSSPRQGARSYYGYTF
>15|TRBV12-3/TRBV12-4|TRBJ1-1|.|.
TGTGCCAGCACCCCTTTAAGCGGGCTGAACACTGAAGCTTTCTTT
CASTPLSGLNTEAFF
>18|TRBV5-1|TRBJ2-4|TRBD2|.
TGCGCCAGCAGCTTGAGCACACTAGCGGGAGTTGCCAAAAACATTCAGTACTTC
CASSLSTLAGVAKNIQYF
>15|TRBV5-1|TRBJ2-7|.|.
TGCGCCAGCAGCTTGGGGACGGAAAACTCCTACGAGCAGTACTTC
CASSLGTENSYEQYF
>14|TRBV7-2|TRBJ2-5|.|.
TGTGCCAGCAGCCGGTCCCTGGGGCAAGAGACCCAGTACTTC
CASSRSLGQETQYF